Listed here are 12 T cell receptor beta chains from one sample, sequenced in a study of blood T cell repertoires in COVID-19. Repertoires were generated with immunoSEQ multiplex PCR, while TCRdb's copy carries only in-frame clones and drops some. The table includes roughly 250,000 clones, about 90% detected once. Sequencing used peripheral blood. The source of these receptors is a woman aged 30 to 39 with COVID-19, enrolled during active disease.

The genes are TRBV5-1 and TRBJ1-4, with 8 bases fitting TRBD1. CDR1 and CDR2 (germline): SGHRS, YFSETQ. Trimming removed 4 bases from V and 6 bases from J; junction bases left unmatched: 8. This CDR3 has 15 amino acids. The CDR3 region has the DNA TGCGCCAGCAGCCCCGAGGGGACAGGACATGAAAAACTGTTTTTT. This codes for CASSPEGTGHEKLFF.

The genes are TRBV5-1 and TRBJ2-7; D gene uncertain. The V end lost 1 base, the J end lost 2 bases, and 10 bases lay between the germline ends. The germline gives CDR1 SGHRS, CDR2 YFSETQ. The CDR3 sequence is 14 residues long. The CDR3 region has the DNA TGCGCCAGCAGCTTGTTGCACAGCACCTACGAGCAGTACTTC. Amino acids: CASSLLHSTYEQYF.

The gene calls are TRBV19 and TRBJ2-1; 10 nucleotides align to TRBD2. Looked up from germline, CDR1 is LNHDA and CDR2 is SQIVND (reference sequence). With V trimmed by 3 bases and J by 8 bases, 7 bases remained unmatched. The CDR3 has 15 residues. The CDR3 region is CASSILAGAGDEQFF. CDR3 coding DNA: TGTGCCAGTAGTATTCTAGCGGGGGCCGGAGATGAGCAGTTCTTC.

The chain is built from TRBV10-3 and TRBJ2-4; TRBD2 aligns across 7 bases. Germline V gene data show CDR1 as ENHRY and CDR2 as SYGVKD. J gave up 3 bases and V 6 bases, and 8 bases lay outside the gene matches. This CDR3 is 15 amino acids long. As DNA, the CDR3 is TGTGCCATCAGGGGATCTGGGGAGGGCAAAAACATTCAGTACTTC. This encodes CAIRGSGEGKNIQYF.

This sequence joins TRBV11-3 and TRBJ2-2; D gene uncertain. The germline V and J ends were trimmed by 5 bases and 7 bases, with 8 bases remaining between them. Germline V CDR1 and CDR2: SGHNT, YENEEA. CDR3 size: 12 residues. For the CDR3, the DNA is TGTGCCAGCAGCCTTCCCCGCGGGGAGCTGTTTTTT. Protein: CASSLPRGELFF.

The chain recombines TRBV7-9 with TRBJ2-5, with D maybe TRBD1 (5 bases). Germline CDR1 is SEHNR and CDR2 is FQNEAQ (reference sequence). This CDR3 has 11 amino acids. Trimming shortened V by 11 bases and J by 1 base, and 8 bases separated the two germline ends. The CDR3 region has the DNA TGTGCCGGACAAGGCCAAGAGACCCAGTACTTC. It codes for CAGQGQETQYF.

The chain couples TRBV6-6 to TRBJ1-5; D may be TRBD1 (5 bases). The CDR3 is made up of 16 amino acids. Between the trimmed V and J ends, which lost 0 bases and 2 bases, there was a span of 11 bases. The germline CDR1 and CDR2 sequences are MNHNY and SVGAGI (reference sequence). CDR3 sequence reads: CASSYSGEGRNQPQHF. CDR3 coding DNA: TGTGCCAGCAGTTACTCTGGGGAGGGGCGCAATCAGCCCCAGCATTTT.

This chain connects TRBV19 to TRBJ2-1; no firm D call. V shed 9 bases and J shed 4 bases, with 7 bases lying between them. The CDR3 sequence is 11 residues long. In germline, CDR1 is LNHDA, CDR2 SQIVND (reference sequence). The CDR3 DNA is TGTGCCAGCTCCGTATACAATGAGCAGTTCTTC. This translates into CASSVYNEQFF.

The chain recombines TRBV7-8 with TRBJ1-2; D unresolved. This CDR3 is 13 amino acids long. V lost 1 base, J lost 4 bases, and 7 bases lay in between. CDR1 and CDR2 from the germline V gene are SGHVS and FQNEAQ. CDR3 sequence (DNA): TGTGCCAGCAGCTTAGTTTCCGGCTATGGCTACACCTTC. Translation: CASSLVSGYGYTF.

The CDR3 reads CASRVAASGSSGELFF. In DNA form, the CDR3 reads TGCGCCAGCAGGGTCGCAGCATCAGGAAGCTCCGGGGAGCTGTTTTTT. The chain joins TRBV4-1 to TRBJ2-2; no definite D call. There are 16 residues in the CDR3. V was clipped by 6 bases and J by 6 bases, with 20 bases between them. The V gene's germline CDR1 is MGHRA and CDR2 YSYEKL.

The chain links TRBV5-4 to TRBJ2-7, with D possibly TRBD1 on 6 matching bases. Germline V CDR1 and CDR2: SGHNT, YYREEE (reference sequence). V lost 1 base and J 4 bases, leaving 9 bases between the germline ends. CDR3 length equals 13 residues. Here the CDR3 DNA reads TGTGCCAGCAGCTTGAACAGGGTTTACGAGCAGTACTTC. This sequence encodes CASSLNRVYEQYF.

The gene calls are TRBV4-1 and TRBJ2-7, with a possible D match to TRBD2 (6 bases). This CDR3 is built from 13 residues. In germline, CDR1 is MGHRA, CDR2 YSYEKL. Trimming left V 4 bases short and J 6 bases short, with 13 bases between. The CDR3 reads CASSPKMGGEQYF. CDR3 nucleotides: TGCGCCAGCAGCCCCAAAATGGGGGGCGAGCAGTACTTC.